The 20 T cell receptor beta chains below all came from one sample that was sequenced in a study of regulatory T cells in long-lasting Graves disease. Time point specified: newly diagnosed GD, antithyroid drugs for less than 3 months. From PBMCs, RNA was extracted and then used to make the TCR library. iRepertoire HTBI primers and Arm-PCR of CDR3 regions built TCR beta libraries. TCRdb called the multiplex PCR reads again in MiXCR, with one record for every CDR3 protein. The sample has fewer than 350,000 distinct CDR3 sequences; about 18% are singletons. Sequenced material: peripheral blood mononuclear cells (PBMCs), taken at new diagnosis, from a patient treated with antithyroid drugs. These receptors all come from a female donor with Graves disease.

This clonotype has a handful of counts. This chain links TRBV2 with TRBJ1-2, with unresolved D. Looked up from germline, CDR1 is SNHLY and CDR2 is FYNNEI. This CDR3 is built from 11 residues. V lost 9 bases to trimming and J lost 8 bases, with 13 bases between them. CDR3 sequence: CASLGEWGYTF. The CDR3 DNA sequence: TGTGCCAGTTTGGGAGAGTGGGGCTACACCTTC.

This clonotype was detected ten times or more. CDR3 in amino acids: CASSPRTGGFTDTQYF. The CDR3 region has the DNA TGTGCCAGCAGCCCCCGGACAGGGGGATTCACAGATACGCAGTATTTT. The J gene is TRBJ2-3, the V gene TRBV9; TRBD1 aligns across 10 bases. This CDR3 has 16 residues. Germline CDR1 is SGDLS and CDR2 is YYNGEE. With 4 bases clipped from V and 2 bases from J, the junction kept 7 bases outside the gene matches.

The sample holds a few counts of this clonotype. The chain is built from TRBV4-1 and TRBJ2-7, with D maybe TRBD1 (6 bases). V was cut by 3 bases and J by 4 bases, with 19 bases left in between. This CDR3 has 16 residues. The V gene's germline CDR1 is MGHRA and CDR2 YSYEKL. The CDR3 DNA reads TGCGCCAGCAGCCATGATGTGGACAGAATCTCTTACGAGCAGTACTTC. This gives the protein CASSHDVDRISYEQYF.

This chain links TRBV11-3 with TRBJ2-1; TRBD2 might be the D (5 bases). Trimming shortened V by 7 bases and J by 0 bases, and 13 bases separated the two germline ends. The germline V gene encodes CDR1 SGHNT and CDR2 YENEEA. This CDR3 is 15 amino acids long. Here the CDR3 reads CASTSEGVSYNEQFF. Here the CDR3 DNA reads TGTGCCAGCACCTCAGAGGGCGTCTCCTACAATGAGCAGTTCTTC.

This chain links TRBV28 with TRBJ1-3; 10 bases line up with TRBD1. Unmatched junction bases numbered 5, after V lost 1 base and J lost 8 bases. This CDR3 spans 15 amino acids. Per the germline V gene, CDR1 is MDHEN and CDR2 is SYDVKM. The CDR3 is CASSLSTGGRYTIYF. In DNA form, the CDR3 reads TGTGCCAGCAGTTTATCGACAGGGGGCCGGTACACCATATATTTT.

This clonotype was found many times. The V call is TRBV5-6, the J call TRBJ2-1, with 8 bases fitting TRBD1. The closer fit of TRBJ2-5 to the DNA end suggests the J call may be wrong. CDR1 and CDR2 (germline): SGHDT, YYEEEE. The CDR3 loop spans 14 amino acids. CDR3 loop: CASRITGGTETQYF. CDR3 bases: TGTGCCAGCAGAATAACAGGGGGGACAGAGACCCAGTACTTC.

The chain joins TRBV19 to TRBJ2-7; D ambiguous. From germline, CDR1 is LNHDA and CDR2 SQIVND (reference sequence). Trimming left V 2 bases short and J 2 bases short, with 13 bases between. The CDR3 totals 15 residues. CDR3 region: CASSIPRSSAYEQYF. The CDR3 region has the DNA TGTGCCAGTAGTATACCCCGGTCCTCCGCCTACGAGCAGTACTTC.

This clonotype was detected a few times. V is TRBV27 and J is TRBJ2-2; D remains ambiguous. Trimming stripped 7 bases from V and 0 bases from J, with 3 bases between. Germline V gives CDR1 MNHEY, CDR2 SMNVEV (reference sequence). The CDR3 contains 12 residues. CDR3 sequence (DNA): TGTGCCAGCACCCCGAACACCGGGGAGCTGTTTTTT. The encoded protein is CASTPNTGELFF.

This clonotype was seen at least ten times. This rearrangement joins TRBV12-3 or TRBV12-4 to TRBJ2-7; 9 bases match TRBD2. The length of the CDR3 is 15 residues. The V and J ends lost 5 bases and 0 bases, in that order; junction bases with no gene match: 5. The CDR3 is CASSPSGTTSYEQYF. For the CDR3, the DNA is TGTGCCAGCAGTCCTAGCGGGACGACCTCCTACGAGCAGTACTTC.

CDR3 loop: CASSSRTGNQPQHF. CDR3 DNA sequence: TGTGCCAGCAGTTCGCGGACAGGCAATCAGCCCCAGCATTTT. The V gene is TRBV6-9, the J gene TRBJ1-5, with D perhaps TRBD1 (6 bases). V was shortened by 4 bases and J by 2 bases, with 9 bases between the two germline ends. The CDR3 contains 14 residues. From germline, CDR1 is MNHGY and CDR2 SVAAGI.

The rearrangement uses TRBV7-9 and TRBJ2-5, with D perhaps matching TRBD1 (6 bases). The CDR3 length is 14 residues. From germline, CDR1 is SEHNR and CDR2 FQNEAQ (reference sequence). The germline V and J ends were trimmed by 5 bases and 1 base, with 11 bases remaining between them. In DNA form, the CDR3 reads TGTGCCAGCAGCATCGGACAGATCCAAGAGACCCAGTACTTC. Translation: CASSIGQIQETQYF.

The CDR3: CASSQGLAAVEETQYF. The DNA of the CDR3 is TGTGCCAGCAGCCAAGGGCTAGCAGCGGTCGAGGAGACCCAGTACTTC. The chain joins TRBV4-2 to TRBJ2-5; TRBD2 is a possible D gene (5 bases). The CDR3 covers 16 residues. With 1 base removed from V and 5 bases from J, the gap between germline ends came to 17 bases. Germline-derived CDR1 and CDR2 are LGHNA and YNFKEQ.

This clonotype was observed at least ten times. The genes are TRBV29-1 and TRBJ2-2, with D perhaps TRBD1 (5 bases). The CDR3 extends over 16 amino acids. Trimming took 3 bases from V and 3 from J, leaving 17 bases between them. CDR1 and CDR2 (germline): SQVTM, ANQGSEA. The CDR3 nucleotides read TGCAGCGTTGACGTTGTGGGGCGTCTTTACACCGGGGAGCTGTTTTTT. Protein: CSVDVVGRLYTGELFF.

The chain has TRBV3-1 and TRBJ2-3; D is tentatively TRBD1 or TRBD2 (5 bases each). Trimming left V 1 base short and J 10 bases short, with 24 bases between. The CDR3 consists of 17 residues. Germline CDR1 and CDR2: LGHDT and YNNKEL (reference sequence). The CDR3 DNA reads as TGTGCCAGCAGCCAAGCAGTGGACGGGACCCCACCCCCCCCGCAGTATTTT. Translation: CASSQAVDGTPPPPQYF.

This clonotype was observed many times. CDR3 loop: CASVALAGSNIQYF. The CDR3 nucleotides read TGCGCCAGTGTCGCCCTGGCAGGGTCGAACATTCAGTACTTC. The V gene is TRBV10-2, the J gene TRBJ2-4, with D maybe TRBD1 (5 bases). V lost 9 bases, J lost 7 bases, and 19 bases lay in between. Per germline, CDR1 WSHSY and CDR2 SAAADI. The CDR3 is 14 residues long.

V gene TRBV30 combines with J gene TRBJ2-7; no firm D call. CDR1 and CDR2 (germline): GTSNPN, SVGIG (reference sequence). The CDR3 has 11 amino acids. Trimming removed 3 bases from V and 4 bases from J, with 7 bases in between. The CDR3: CAWSTAYEQYF. The CDR3 coding sequence is TGTGCCTGGAGCACAGCTTACGAGCAGTACTTC.

This clonotype was counted many times. The V and J genes are TRBV6-9 and TRBJ2-7; D is ambiguous. This CDR3 contains 11 residues. The germline CDR1 and CDR2 sequences are MNHGY and SVAAGI. Trimming took 3 bases from V and 4 from J, leaving 4 bases between them. Here the CDR3 reads CASSYLYEQYF. The CDR3 DNA reads TGTGCCAGCAGTTACTTGTACGAGCAGTACTTC.

The V call is TRBV6-4, the J call TRBJ2-1, with D unclear. The CDR3 has 13 amino acids. V was trimmed by 3 bases and J by 7 bases, leaving 10 bases between them. CDR1 and CDR2 (germline): MRHNA, SNTAGT. As DNA, the CDR3 is TGTGCCAGCAGTGAGACTGGTGGAAATGAGCAGTTCTTC. Its protein product is CASSETGGNEQFF.

The chain recombines TRBV6-1 with TRBJ2-4; TRBD2 matches at 9 bases. The CDR3 is made up of 14 amino acids. The V gene's germline CDR1 is MNHNS and CDR2 SASEGT. V lost 6 bases to trimming and J lost 6 bases; unmatched junction nucleotides: 6. DNA of the CDR3: TGTGCCAGCAGGATTCAAGCGGGAGGAAACATTCAGTACTTC. Amino acid sequence: CASRIQAGGNIQYF.

Concerning this clonotype itself: With a much larger clone just one base away, this may be a read error. The J gene is TRBJ2-7, the V gene TRBV3-1, with TRBD2 identical over 7 bases. Germline lookup yields CDR1 LGHDT and CDR2 YNNKEL (reference sequence). The CDR3 is 15 residues long. With V trimmed by 1 base and J by 6 bases, 9 bases remained unmatched. Here the CDR3 reads CASSQGLAESCEQYF. CDR3 bases: TGTGCCAGCAGCCAAGGGCTAGCGGAGAGCTGCGAGCAGTACTTC.